This T cell receptor (beta chain) derives from a study of blood T cell repertoires in COVID-19. Per germline, CDR1 SGHAT and CDR2 FQNNGV. V was cut by 8 bases and J by 0 bases, with 15 bases left in between. The CDR3 extends over 15 amino acids. Repertoires were generated with immunoSEQ multiplex PCR, while TCRdb's copy carries only in-frame clones and drops some. The table lists some 110,000 clones, about nine tenths of them singletons, with 7.7% in the top ten. The TCR sequence derives from a human donor in a cohort sampled during active COVID-19. The V call is TRBV11-2, the J call TRBJ2-3; D is undetermined. Sequenced: peripheral blood. CDR3: CASSRARSSTDTQYF. In nucleotides, the CDR3 is TGTGCCAGCTCCCGAGCGCGGAGTAGCACAGATACGCAGTATTTT.